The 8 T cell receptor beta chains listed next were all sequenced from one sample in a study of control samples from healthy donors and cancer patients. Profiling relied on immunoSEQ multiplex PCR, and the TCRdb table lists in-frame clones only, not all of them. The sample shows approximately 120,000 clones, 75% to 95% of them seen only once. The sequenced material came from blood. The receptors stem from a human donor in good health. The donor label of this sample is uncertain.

CDR3 nucleotide sequence: TGTGCTAGTGCCATTGGTAATTCCGCTAGCGCAGATACGCAGTATTTT. Translated: CASAIGNSASADTQYF. The rearrangement uses TRBV12-5 and TRBJ2-3, with D possibly matching TRBD2 (6 bases). CDR1 LGHNT and CDR2 FRNRAP come from the germline V gene. The V gene lost 7 bases and the J gene lost 4 bases, with 21 bases spanning the gap. The CDR3 covers 16 residues. The complete variable domain, with remaining parts taken from reference TRBV12-5 and TRBJ2-3, reads DARVTQTPRHKVTEMGQEVTMRCQPILGHNTVFWYRQTMMQGLELLAYFRNRAPLDDSGMPKDRFSAEMPDATLATLKIQPSEPRDSAVYFCASAIGNSASADTQYFGPGTRLTVL.

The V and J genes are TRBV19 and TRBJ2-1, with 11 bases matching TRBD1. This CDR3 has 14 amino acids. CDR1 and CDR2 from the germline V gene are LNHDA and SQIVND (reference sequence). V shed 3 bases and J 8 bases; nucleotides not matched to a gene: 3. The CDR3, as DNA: TGTGCCAGTAGTATTCGGACAGGGGGCGATGAGCAGTTCTTC. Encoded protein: CASSIRTGGDEQFF.

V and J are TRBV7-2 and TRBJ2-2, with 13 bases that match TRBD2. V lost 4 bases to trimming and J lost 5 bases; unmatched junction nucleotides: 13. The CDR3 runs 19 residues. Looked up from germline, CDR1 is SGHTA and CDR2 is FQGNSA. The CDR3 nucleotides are TGTGCCAGCAGCTCGAAACTAGCGGGGGGGCCGAGGTATACCGGGGAGCTGTTTTTT. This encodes CASSSKLAGGPRYTGELFF.

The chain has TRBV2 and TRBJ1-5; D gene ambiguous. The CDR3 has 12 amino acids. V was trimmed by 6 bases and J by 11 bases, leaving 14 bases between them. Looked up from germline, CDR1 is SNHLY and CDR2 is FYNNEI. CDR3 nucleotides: TGTGCCAGCAGAGGTTGGAACCGTGCCCAGCATTTT. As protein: CASRGWNRAQHF. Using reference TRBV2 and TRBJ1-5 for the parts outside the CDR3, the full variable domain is EPEVTQTPSHQVTQMGQEVILRCVPISNHLYFYWYRQILGQKVEFLVSFYNNEISEKSEIFDDQFSVERPDGSNFTLKIRSTKLEDSAMYFCASRGWNRAQHFGDGTRLSIL.

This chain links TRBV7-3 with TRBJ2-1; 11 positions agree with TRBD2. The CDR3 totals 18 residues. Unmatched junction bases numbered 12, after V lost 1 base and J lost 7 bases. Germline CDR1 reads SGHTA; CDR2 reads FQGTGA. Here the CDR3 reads CASSLKSPLAGGLNEQFF. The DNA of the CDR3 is TGTGCCAGCAGCTTAAAATCCCCCTTAGCGGGGGGGCTTAATGAGCAGTTCTTC.

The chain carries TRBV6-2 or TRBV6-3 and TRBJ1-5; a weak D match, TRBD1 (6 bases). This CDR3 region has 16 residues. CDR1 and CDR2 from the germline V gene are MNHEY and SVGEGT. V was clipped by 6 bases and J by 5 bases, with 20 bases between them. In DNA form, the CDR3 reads TGTGCCAGCAGCCCACTAACTACAGGGAACTATCAGCCCCAGCATTTT. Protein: CASSPLTTGNYQPQHF.

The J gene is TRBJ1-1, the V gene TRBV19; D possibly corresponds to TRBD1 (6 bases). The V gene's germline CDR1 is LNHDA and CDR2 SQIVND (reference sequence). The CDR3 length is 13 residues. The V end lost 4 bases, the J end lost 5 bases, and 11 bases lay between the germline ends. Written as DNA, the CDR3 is TGTGCCAGTAGTACACTCAGGGGTACTGAAGCTTTCTTT. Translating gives CASSTLRGTEAFF.

CDR3 sequence (DNA): TGTGCCAGCAGCCGAGGACAGGCAACTAATGAAAAACTGTTTTTT. It encodes CASSRGQATNEKLFF. This sequence joins TRBV7-9 and TRBJ1-4, with 7 bases matching TRBD1. The CDR3 has 15 amino acids. The V segment lost 5 bases and the J segment 0 bases; nucleotides outside the gene matches: 3. CDR1 and CDR2 (germline): SEHNR, FQNEAQ (reference sequence).